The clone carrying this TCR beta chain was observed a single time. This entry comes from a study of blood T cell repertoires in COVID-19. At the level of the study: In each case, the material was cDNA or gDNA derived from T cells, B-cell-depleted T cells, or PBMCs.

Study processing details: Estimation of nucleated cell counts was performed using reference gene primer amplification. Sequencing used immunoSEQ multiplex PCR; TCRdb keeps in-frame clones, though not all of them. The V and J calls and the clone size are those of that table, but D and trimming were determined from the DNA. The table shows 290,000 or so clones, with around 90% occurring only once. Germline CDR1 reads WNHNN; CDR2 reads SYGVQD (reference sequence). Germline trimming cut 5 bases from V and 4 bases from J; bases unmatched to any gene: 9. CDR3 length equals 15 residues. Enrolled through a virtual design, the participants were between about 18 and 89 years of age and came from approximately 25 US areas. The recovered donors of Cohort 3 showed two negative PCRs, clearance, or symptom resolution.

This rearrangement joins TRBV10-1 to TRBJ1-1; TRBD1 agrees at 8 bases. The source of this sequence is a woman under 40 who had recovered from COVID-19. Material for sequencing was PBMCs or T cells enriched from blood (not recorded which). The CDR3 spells CASSKDRAGGTEAFF. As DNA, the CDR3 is TGCGCCAGCAGTAAGGACAGGGCCGGTGGCACTGAAGCTTTCTTT.